Presented here are 22 T cell receptor beta chains from one specimen sequenced in a study of shared clonotypes between healthy human individuals. The assay was immunoSEQ multiplex PCR, and TCRdb's table has in-frame clones only and misses some. Among a few million clones, just over 90% were seen once, and the ten largest hold around 0.14%. Sequenced input: naive CD4+ T cells sorted from blood. Subset denoted: CD45RA+ positively selected. All receptors come from a man between 18 and 35 years old in good health.

The chain is built from TRBV25-1 and TRBJ1-4, with D possibly matching TRBD1 (5 bases). Trimming removed 4 bases at V and 8 bases at J, with 20 bases between. The germline CDR1 and CDR2 sequences are MGHDK and SYGVNS. The CDR3 loop spans 16 amino acids. In DNA form, the CDR3 reads TGTGCCAGCAGTGGGGACTCCGGGACGGCCTGGGAAAAACTGTTTTTT. Its protein product is CASSGDSGTAWEKLFF. Complete variable domain (other parts from reference TRBV25-1 and TRBJ1-4): EADIYQTPRYLVIGTGKKITLECSQTMGHDKMYWYQQDPGMELHLIHYSYGVNSTEKGDLSSESTVSRIRTEHFPLTLESARPSHTSQYLCASSGDSGTAWEKLFFGSGTQLSVL.

The chain combines TRBV18 with TRBJ1-1; TRBD1 matches at 7 bases. The trim removed 3 bases at V and 0 bases at J, leaving 7 bases unmatched. Per germline, CDR1 KGHSH and CDR2 LQKENI. CDR3 length equals 16 residues. CDR3 coding DNA: TGTGCCAGCTCACCGATGTTAACAGGGGTGAACACTGAAGCTTTCTTT. Translation: CASSPMLTGVNTEAFF.

The J gene is TRBJ1-1, the V gene TRBV6-6; possibly TRBD1 for D (6 bases). Trimming stripped 4 bases from V and 1 base from J, with 10 bases between. Germline V lookup: CDR1 MNHNY, CDR2 SVGAGI (reference sequence). The length of the CDR3 is 14 residues. CDR3 protein: CASSLTGTNTEAFF. In nucleotides, the CDR3 is TGTGCCAGCAGTTTGACAGGAACGAACACTGAAGCTTTCTTT.

V gene TRBV30 combines with J gene TRBJ2-3; D call uncertain. V lost 2 bases and J 6 bases, leaving 9 bases between the germline ends. The CDR3 is made up of 12 amino acids. Germline V gene sequence: CDR1 GTSNPN, CDR2 SVGIG (reference sequence). This CDR3 is CAWSRPSDTQYF. CDR3 sequence (DNA): TGTGCCTGGAGTCGACCCTCCGATACGCAGTATTTT.

The genes are TRBV5-6 and TRBJ2-5, with D hard to call. Germline V gene lookup returns CDR1 SGHDT and CDR2 YYEEEE. Trimming left V 2 bases short and J 4 bases short, with 6 bases between. This CDR3 comprises 12 residues. CDR3 DNA sequence: TGTGCCAGCAGCTTCAAGAGAGAGACCCAGTACTTC. Amino acids: CASSFKRETQYF.

The DNA for the CDR3 is TGTGCCAGCAGCTCATACGGAACCGGGGACATTCAGTACTTC. This translates into CASSSYGTGDIQYF. J is TRBJ2-4 and V is TRBV6-5; tentatively, D is TRBD2 (5 bases). CDR3 length: 14 residues. Germline-derived CDR1 and CDR2 are MNHEY and SVGAGI. The germline V and J ends were trimmed by 6 bases and 8 bases, with 17 bases remaining between them.

J is TRBJ2-1 and V is TRBV19; D possibly corresponds to TRBD2 (6 bases). Germline V CDR1 and CDR2: LNHDA, SQIVND (reference sequence). Trimming stripped 3 bases from V and 0 bases from J, with 27 bases between. CDR3 length equals 21 residues. Here the CDR3 reads CASSMGWVGRSAGGSYNEQFF. The DNA of the CDR3 is TGTGCCAGTAGTATGGGCTGGGTGGGGCGCTCCGCCGGGGGCTCCTACAATGAGCAGTTCTTC.

This sequence joins TRBV11-2 and TRBJ1-2; 10 bases fit TRBD1. V lost 3 bases to trimming and J lost 5 bases; unmatched junction nucleotides: 6. CDR3 size: 15 residues. Germline CDR1 is SGHAT and CDR2 is FQNNGV. The DNA for the CDR3 is TGTGCCAGCAGCTTGACGGGGGGACAGGGGTATGGCTACACCTTC. This encodes CASSLTGGQGYGYTF.

The chain couples TRBV27 to TRBJ2-3; D is unclear. Per germline, CDR1 MNHEY and CDR2 SMNVEV (reference sequence). Between the trimmed V and J ends, which lost 6 bases and 1 base, there was a span of 8 bases. There are 13 residues in the CDR3. In DNA form, the CDR3 reads TGTGCCAGCAGAAACGTTGGCACAGATACGCAGTATTTT. Protein sequence: CASRNVGTDTQYF.

As for this clone: Other DNA sequences of this sample code for an identical CDR3. The V call is TRBV5-1, the J call TRBJ2-2; D unresolved. CDR1 and CDR2 (germline): SGHRS, YFSETQ. V lost 0 bases and J lost 7, with 4 bases in between. The CDR3 consists of 12 residues. This CDR3 is CASSLGNGELFF. The CDR3 coding sequence is TGCGCCAGCAGCTTGGGAAACGGGGAGCTGTTTTTT.

The V call is TRBV11-2, the J call TRBJ1-6; D is unclear. This CDR3 spans 15 amino acids. CDR1 SGHAT and CDR2 FQNNGV come from the germline V gene. V was cut by 1 base and J by 6 bases, with 10 bases left in between. CDR3 sequence reads: CASSLGGPINSPLHF. The CDR3 DNA reads as TGTGCCAGCAGCTTAGGCGGGCCGATTAATTCACCCCTCCACTTT.

The chain employs TRBV6-1 and TRBJ1-2; D is possibly TRBD1 (5 bases). There are 17 residues in the CDR3. V was trimmed by 4 bases and J by 8 bases, leaving 26 bases between them. Germline V gives CDR1 MNHNS, CDR2 SASEGT. CDR3 amino acids: CASSVGPPTLRSDGYTF. The CDR3 nucleotides read TGTGCCAGCAGTGTGGGACCTCCCACACTGAGATCTGACGGCTACACCTTC.

The chain links TRBV10-1 to TRBJ2-3; either TRBD1 or TRBD2 may supply D (5 bases each). The germline V gene has CDR1 WNHNN and CDR2 SYGVQD (reference sequence). This CDR3 has 14 residues. Trimming left V 0 bases short and J 3 bases short, with 7 bases between. Here the CDR3 reads CASSESGPTDTQYF. The CDR3 DNA reads as TGCGCCAGCAGTGAGTCGGGACCGACAGATACGCAGTATTTT.

The gene calls are TRBV25-1 and TRBJ2-7, with 7 bases matching TRBD2. The CDR3 is 12 residues long. Germline trimming cut 2 bases from V and 6 bases from J; bases unmatched to any gene: 1. CDR1 and CDR2 (germline): MGHDK, SYGVNS. CDR3 amino acids: CASSEGLGEQYF. As DNA, the CDR3 is TGTGCCAGCAGTGAAGGACTAGGCGAGCAGTACTTC.

This clone was recorded only once. The V and J genes are TRBV12-2 and TRBJ1-1. TRBV12-2 is a pseudogene segment. The CDR3 is 14 residues long. CDR3 loop: CASRLDGKNTEAFF. In DNA, the CDR3 is TGTGCAAGTCGCTTAGACGGGAAAAACACTGAAGCTTTCTTT.

V and J are TRBV27 and TRBJ1-2, with a weak D call TRBD1 (6 bases). The CDR3 length is 12 residues. The V gene's germline CDR1 is MNHEY and CDR2 SMNVEV (reference sequence). V lost 9 bases to trimming and J lost 7 bases, with 15 bases between them. For the CDR3, the DNA is TGTGCCAGTTGGAACAGGGCCTTTGGCTACACCTTC. It codes for CASWNRAFGYTF.

Details on this clone: This sample also contains other DNA sequences that code for the same CDR3. The chain employs TRBV4-3 and TRBJ2-3; D is tentatively TRBD1 or TRBD2 (5 bases each). The V and J ends lost 4 bases and 0 bases respectively, with 11 bases between them. The CDR3 extends over 15 amino acids. Germline CDR1 is LGHNA and CDR2 is YSLEER. The CDR3 loop reads CASSLGTSSTDTQYF. The CDR3 nucleotides read TGCGCCAGCAGCCTCGGGACGTCTAGCACAGATACGCAGTATTTT.

This clone was recorded only once. This sequence joins TRBV2 and TRBJ1-5, with D perhaps TRBD1 (5 bases). Germline assignment: CDR1 SNHLY and CDR2 FYNNEI. The CDR3 runs 13 residues. Trimming removed 4 bases at V and 4 bases at J, with 8 bases between. The DNA of the CDR3 is TGTGCCAGCAGTGTAAGGGGTAATCAGCCCCAGCATTTT. This codes for CASSVRGNQPQHF.

Regarding this clone: Different DNA sequences within this sample yield the same CDR3. The rearrangement joins TRBV5-1 to TRBJ2-7, with 10 bases identical to TRBD2. CDR3 length: 15 residues. The germline CDR1 and CDR2 sequences are SGHRS and YFSETQ. With 4 bases clipped from V and 0 bases from J, the junction kept 4 bases outside the gene matches. The CDR3: CASSLSGGLSYEQYF. The DNA of the CDR3 is TGCGCCAGCAGCCTTAGCGGGGGGCTCTCCTACGAGCAGTACTTC.

This clone has more than one count but fewer than ten. This chain connects TRBV4-1 to TRBJ1-5; D unclear. Germline CDR1 MGHRA, CDR2 YSYEKL. The CDR3 loop spans 17 amino acids. V was clipped by 0 bases and J by 0 bases, with 12 bases between them. As DNA, the CDR3 is TGCGCCAGCAGCCAAGATGGAGGTACGGCTAGCAATCAGCCCCAGCATTTT. As protein: CASSQDGGTASNQPQHF.

The V gene is TRBV4-1, the J gene TRBJ2-5, with 11 bases aligning to TRBD1. CDR3 length: 19 residues. The trim removed 0 bases at V and 6 bases at J, leaving 15 bases unmatched. Germline V gene lookup returns CDR1 MGHRA and CDR2 YSYEKL. The CDR3 here is CASSQDYRGTGGLTQTQYF. The CDR3 nucleotides are TGCGCCAGCAGCCAAGATTATCGCGGGACAGGGGGTTTGACACAGACCCAGTACTTC.

The chain couples TRBV13 to TRBJ2-7; no firm D call. Germline V gives CDR1 PRHDT, CDR2 FYEKMQ (reference sequence). The CDR3 contains 15 residues. V was cut by 4 bases and J by 2 bases, with 15 bases left in between. CDR3 nucleotides: TGTGCCAGCAGCTCAGACACCGAAAATCCCTACGAGCAGTACTTC. Protein sequence: CASSSDTENPYEQYF.